Listed here are 2 T cell receptor beta chains from one sample, sequenced in a study. TCRdb ran MiXCR on the 5' RACE reads and lists one entry per CDR3 protein. The sample records 40,000 to 65,000 distinct CDR3 sequences, around 26% being singletons. Material for sequencing was tumor-infiltrating naive CD4+ T cells sorted from the breast tumor. This sample's subset: naive CD4+ T cells, CD4+CD45RA+CD25-. The receptors derive from a female donor with breast cancer.

This clonotype has a count of ten or more. J is TRBJ1-6 and V is TRBV7-6; D remains ambiguous. The CDR3 is made up of 15 amino acids. Trimming took 5 bases from V and 10 from J, leaving 18 bases between them. Germline V gene sequence: CDR1 SGHVS, CDR2 FNYEAQ. The CDR3 loop is CASSPSGRLNSPLHF. The DNA of the CDR3 is TGTGCCAGCAGCCCTTCGGGCAGATTGAACTCACCCCTCCACTTT.

This clonotype was picked up many times. The chain employs TRBV6-6 and TRBJ1-5, with D hard to call. Trimming took off 8 bases at V and 2 bases at J, with 10 bases between the two ends. Germline assignment: CDR1 MNHNY and CDR2 SVGAGI (reference sequence). The CDR3 runs to 13 residues. CDR3 DNA sequence: TGTGCCAGCCGACTAATCGGCAATCAGCCCCAGCATTTT. Translating it yields CASRLIGNQPQHF.